One sample yielded the 4 T cell receptor beta chains listed below, sequenced in a study of blood T cell repertoires in COVID-19 (dated by TCRdb to the early 2020s). The library was built by means of the immunoSEQ multiplex PCR assay. Imported from immuneACCESS, the table was reduced by TCRdb to in-frame sequences with V and J called. These copies leave out some clones; in studies compared against another copy, an unresolved V gene accounts for under half, and the cause of the remainder is not known. The sample profile shows roughly 220,000 clones; around 84% of them were found once. About 20% of the sample is in the top ten clones. Sequenced material: peripheral blood. The receptors here all came from a man aged 30 to 39 with active or convalescent COVID-19.

The V gene is TRBV6-5, the J gene TRBJ2-5; 7 bases agree with TRBD1. The CDR3 spans 15 residues. V dropped 6 bases and J dropped 5; count of bases not matched to a gene: 12. CDR1 is MNHEY, CDR2 SVGAGI, per germline. The CDR3: CASRATDRLEETQYF. CDR3 DNA sequence: TGTGCCAGCAGAGCCACGGACAGGCTCGAGGAGACCCAGTACTTC.

The rearrangement links TRBV11-2 to TRBJ2-1; 9 bases match TRBD2. CDR1 is SGHAT and CDR2 is FQNNGV in the germline V gene. CDR3 length: 17 residues. Unmatched junction bases numbered 9, after V lost 1 base and J lost 5 bases. This chain's CDR3 is CASSLVPASGNDNEQFF. The CDR3 DNA follows: TGTGCCAGCAGCTTAGTTCCCGCTAGCGGGAACGACAATGAGCAGTTCTTC. Filled out from reference TRBV11-2 and TRBJ2-1, the complete variable domain reads EAGVAQSPRYKIIEKRQSVAFWCNPISGHATLYWYQQILGQGPKLLIQFQNNGVVDDSQLPKDRFSAERLKGVDSTLKIQPAKLEDSAVYLCASSLVPASGNDNEQFFGPGTRLTVL.

This clone appeared a single time. The CDR3 reads CASSRGGSLKDTQYF. The CDR3 coding sequence is TGTGCCAGCAGCCGAGGGGGTTCTCTCAAAGATACGCAGTATTTT. The chain employs TRBV2 and TRBJ2-3; D is possibly TRBD1 (6 bases). This CDR3 has 15 amino acids. Deletions cut 6 bases from V and 5 bases from J, with 18 bases between. CDR1 SNHLY and CDR2 FYNNEI come from the germline V gene.

Concerning this clone itself: Other nucleotide sequences from this sample produce the same CDR3. This chain connects TRBV30 to TRBJ1-5; the D gene is possibly TRBD1 (6 bases). Germline CDR1 GTSNPN, CDR2 SVGIG (reference sequence). This CDR3 has 13 amino acids. Trimming shortened V by 5 bases and J by 4 bases, and 12 bases separated the two germline ends. The chain's CDR3 is CAWAGQTNQPQHF. The CDR3, as DNA: TGTGCCTGGGCTGGACAGACTAATCAGCCCCAGCATTTT.